This TCR beta chain comes out of a study of blood T cell repertoires in COVID-19. Study-level background: Some COVID-19 samples were acute and others convalescent; all came from the United States, Italy and Spain.

Profiled with immunoSEQ multiplex PCR; TCRdb holds only in-frame clones, not every one. This sample has about 200,000 clones, with around 87% found just once. After removal of 7 bases from V and 3 bases from J, the junction contained 3 bases not matched to a gene. This CDR3 has 12 residues. Germline loops: CDR1 SQVTM, CDR2 ANQGSEA. The TCR originated in a woman in her thirties who had recovered from COVID-19. V usage is TRBV29-1 and J usage is TRBJ1-1, with TRBD1 matching 9 bases. What was sequenced was PBMCs or T cells enriched from blood (not recorded which). CDR3 amino acids: CSADRGDTEAFF. In DNA form, the CDR3 reads TGCAGCGCGGACAGGGGTGACACTGAAGCTTTCTTT.